The 3 T cell receptor beta chains below all came from one sample that was sequenced in a study of human T cells and chemical hapten exposure. Time point noted: pre-sensitization, week 0. The treatment: therapeutic diphenylcyclopropenone sensitization with weekly scalp DPC. One entry per CDR3 protein results from TCRdb running MiXCR on the RACE reads. The data hold about 46,000 distinct CDR3 sequences, with about 9.4% observed a single time. The sample consisted of whole blood, taken in connection with sensitization to the hapten diphenylcyclopropenone (DPC). The receptors shown here come from a middle-aged woman with alopecia areata. Some clones in this sample may be carry-over from other donors' samples.

This clonotype appeared a few times. In nucleotides, the CDR3 is TGTGCCAGCAATCTGGGGGCAGGACCAACCTACGAGCAGTACTTC. As protein: CASNLGAGPTYEQYF. This sequence joins TRBV7-9 and TRBJ2-7; weak D call: TRBD1 (6 bases). V was shortened by 7 bases and J by 2 bases, with 18 bases between the two germline ends. CDR3 length: 15 amino acids. Germline CDR1 SEHNR, CDR2 FQNEAQ (reference sequence).

This clonotype has a count of ten or more. V gene TRBV4-2 combines with J gene TRBJ2-3; 12 bases map to TRBD2. The V gene end was trimmed by 1 base and the J gene end by 5 bases; junction bases not matched to a gene: 7. CDR3 length: 17 amino acids. Germline loops: CDR1 LGHNA, CDR2 YNFKEQ. CDR3 DNA: TGTGCCAGCAGCCAAGGGACTAGCGGGGAAGGTTTAGATACGCAGTATTTT. Its protein product is CASSQGTSGEGLDTQYF.

This clonotype was recorded many times. The V and J genes are TRBV4-2 and TRBJ2-2, with 7 positions matching TRBD1. The CDR3 sequence is 17 residues long. Trimming removed 1 base from V and 1 base from J; junction bases left unmatched: 6. Germline V lookup: CDR1 LGHNA, CDR2 YNFKEQ. The DNA for the CDR3 is TGTGCCAGCAGCCAAGCAAAAGCAGGGGGGAACACCGGGGAGCTGTTTTTT. Translated: CASSQAKAGGNTGELFF.